The clone carrying this T cell receptor beta chain occurred a few times. CDR1 and CDR2 from the germline V gene are SNHLY and FYNNEI. CDR3 length equals 12 residues. V was trimmed by 8 bases and J by 0 bases, leaving 7 bases between them. This entry belongs to a study of blood T cells in healthy people across ages. Sample-barcoded 5' priming and a J-beta primer mix drove a second PCR of about 6 to 12 cycles. Each CDR3 protein is one row after TCRdb ran MiXCR on the 5' RACE reads. This repertoire shows around 900,000 distinct CDR3 sequences, roughly 47% found once; its top ten account for over 20%. The sample comprised blood. The sequence derives from a woman aged 60 to 75 in good health. The chain combines TRBV2 with TRBJ2-5, with unresolved D. The CDR3, as DNA: TGTGCCAGCGTCGAGTACCAAGAGACCCAGTACTTC. Protein sequence: CASVEYQETQYF.